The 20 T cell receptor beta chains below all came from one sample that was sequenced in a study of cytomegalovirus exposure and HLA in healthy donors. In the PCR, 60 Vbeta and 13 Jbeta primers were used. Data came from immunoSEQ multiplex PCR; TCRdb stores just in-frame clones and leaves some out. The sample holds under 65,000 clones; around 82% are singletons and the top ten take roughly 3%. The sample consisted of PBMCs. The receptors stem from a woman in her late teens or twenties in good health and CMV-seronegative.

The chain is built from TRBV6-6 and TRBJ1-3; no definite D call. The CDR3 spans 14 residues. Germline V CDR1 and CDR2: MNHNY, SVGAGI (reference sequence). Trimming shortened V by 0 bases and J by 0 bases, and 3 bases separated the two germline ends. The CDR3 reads CASSYSSSGNTIYF. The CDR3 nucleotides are TGTGCCAGCAGTTACTCGAGCTCTGGAAACACCATATATTTT.

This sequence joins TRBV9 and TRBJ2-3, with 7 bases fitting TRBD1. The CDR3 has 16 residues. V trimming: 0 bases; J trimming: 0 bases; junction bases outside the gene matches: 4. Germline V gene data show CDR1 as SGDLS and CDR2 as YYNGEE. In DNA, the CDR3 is TGTGCCAGCAGCGTAGCTAGGGGACAGAGCACAGATACGCAGTATTTT. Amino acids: CASSVARGQSTDTQYF.

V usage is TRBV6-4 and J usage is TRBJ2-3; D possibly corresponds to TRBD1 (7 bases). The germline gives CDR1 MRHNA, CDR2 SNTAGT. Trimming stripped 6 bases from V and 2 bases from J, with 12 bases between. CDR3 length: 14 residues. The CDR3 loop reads CASRAGQNTDTQYF. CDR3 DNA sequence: TGTGCCAGCAGGGCGGGACAGAACACAGATACGCAGTATTTT.

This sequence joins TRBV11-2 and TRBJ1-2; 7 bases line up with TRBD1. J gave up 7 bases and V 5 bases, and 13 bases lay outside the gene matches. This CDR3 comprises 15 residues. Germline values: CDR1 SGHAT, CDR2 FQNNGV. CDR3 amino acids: CASSQHVTGDFGYTF. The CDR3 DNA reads TGTGCCAGCAGCCAACACGTTACAGGGGACTTTGGCTACACCTTC.

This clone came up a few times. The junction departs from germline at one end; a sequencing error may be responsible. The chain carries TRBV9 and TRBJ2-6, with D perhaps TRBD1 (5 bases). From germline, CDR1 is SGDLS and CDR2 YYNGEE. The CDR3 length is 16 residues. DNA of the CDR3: TGTGCCAGCAGCGTAGCGACAAGGGCTGGGGCCAACGGCCTGACTTTC. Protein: CASSVATRAGANGLTF.

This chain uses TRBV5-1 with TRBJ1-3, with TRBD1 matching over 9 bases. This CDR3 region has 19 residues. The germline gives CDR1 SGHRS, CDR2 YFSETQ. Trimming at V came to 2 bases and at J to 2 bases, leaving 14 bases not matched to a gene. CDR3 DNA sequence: TGCGCCAGCAGCTTACCCCTCGCCGGGACAGGGTTGACTGGAAACACCATATATTTT. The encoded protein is CASSLPLAGTGLTGNTIYF.

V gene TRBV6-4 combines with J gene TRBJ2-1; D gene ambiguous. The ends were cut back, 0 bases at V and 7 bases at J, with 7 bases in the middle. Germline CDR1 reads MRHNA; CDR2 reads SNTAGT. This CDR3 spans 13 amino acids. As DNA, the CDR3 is TGTGCCAGCAGTGACTCCGAGTTTAATGAGCAGTTCTTC. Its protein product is CASSDSEFNEQFF.

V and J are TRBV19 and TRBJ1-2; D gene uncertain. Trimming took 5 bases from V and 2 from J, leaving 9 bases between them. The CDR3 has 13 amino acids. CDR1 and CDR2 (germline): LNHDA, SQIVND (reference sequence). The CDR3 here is CASSGRVNYGYTF. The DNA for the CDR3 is TGTGCCAGTAGTGGGCGGGTGAACTATGGCTACACCTTC.

The CDR3 is CASSGTGPYGETQYF. The DNA of the CDR3 is TGTGCCAGCAGTGGAACAGGGCCTTATGGAGAGACCCAGTACTTC. The chain links TRBV6-1 to TRBJ2-5; perhaps TRBD1 as D (6 bases). The germline CDR1 and CDR2 sequences are MNHNS and SASEGT. V lost 4 bases to trimming and J lost 4 bases, with 16 bases between them. This CDR3 spans 15 amino acids.

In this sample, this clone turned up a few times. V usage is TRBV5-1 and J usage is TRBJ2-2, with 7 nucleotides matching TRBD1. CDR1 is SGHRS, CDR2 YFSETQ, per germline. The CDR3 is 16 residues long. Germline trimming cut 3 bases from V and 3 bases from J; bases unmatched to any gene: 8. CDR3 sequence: CASSYYPDRDTGELFF. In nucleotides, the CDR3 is TGCGCCAGCAGCTACTATCCTGACAGGGACACCGGGGAGCTGTTTTTT.

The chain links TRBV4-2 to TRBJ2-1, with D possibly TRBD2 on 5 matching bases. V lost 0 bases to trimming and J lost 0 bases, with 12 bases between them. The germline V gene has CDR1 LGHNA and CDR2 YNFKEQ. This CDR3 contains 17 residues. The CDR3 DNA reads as TGTGCCAGCAGCCAAGATAAGGACTCCAGCTCCTACAATGAGCAGTTCTTC. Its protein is CASSQDKDSSSYNEQFF.

CDR3 coding DNA: TGTGCCAGCAGCCCTATCCAGGGGGACTACACCTTC. The encoded protein is CASSPIQGDYTF. This chain joins TRBV7-6 and TRBJ1-2, with 7 bases matching TRBD1. The CDR3 sequence is 12 residues long. V lost 5 bases, J lost 10 bases, and 7 bases stayed unmatched. Germline-derived CDR1 and CDR2 are SGHVS and FNYEAQ.

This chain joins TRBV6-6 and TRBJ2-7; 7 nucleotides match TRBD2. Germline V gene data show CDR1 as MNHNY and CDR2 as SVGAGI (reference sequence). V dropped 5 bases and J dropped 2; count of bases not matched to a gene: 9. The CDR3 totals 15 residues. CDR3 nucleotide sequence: TGTGCCAGCAGTACTGGGTCGGGAGGAACCTACGAGCAGTACTTC. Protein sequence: CASSTGSGGTYEQYF.

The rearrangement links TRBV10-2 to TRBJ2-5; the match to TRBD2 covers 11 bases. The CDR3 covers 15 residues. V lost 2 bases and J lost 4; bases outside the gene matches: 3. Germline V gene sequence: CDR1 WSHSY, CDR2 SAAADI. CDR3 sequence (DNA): TGCGCCAGCAGTGAGATAGCGGGAGGGGGAGAGACCCAGTACTTC. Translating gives CASSEIAGGGETQYF.

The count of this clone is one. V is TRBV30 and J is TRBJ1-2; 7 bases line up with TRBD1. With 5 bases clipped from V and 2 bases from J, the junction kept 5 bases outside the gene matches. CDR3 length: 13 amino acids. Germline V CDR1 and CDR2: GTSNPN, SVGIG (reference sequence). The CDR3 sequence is CAWADRQNYGYTF. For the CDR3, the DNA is TGTGCCTGGGCGGACAGGCAGAACTATGGCTACACCTTC.

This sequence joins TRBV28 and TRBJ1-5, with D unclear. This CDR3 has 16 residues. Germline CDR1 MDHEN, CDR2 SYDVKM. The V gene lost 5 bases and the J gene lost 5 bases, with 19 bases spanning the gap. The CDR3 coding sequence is TGTGCCAGCAGTCACAGCTCCGACACCATAGATCAGCCCCAGCATTTT. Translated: CASSHSSDTIDQPQHF. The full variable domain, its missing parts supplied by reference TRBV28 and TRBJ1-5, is DVKVTQSSRYLVKRTGEKVFLECVQDMDHENMFWYRQDPGLGLRLIYFSYDVKMKEKGDIPEGYSVSREKKERFSLILESASTNQTSMYLCASSHSSDTIDQPQHFGDGTRLSIL.

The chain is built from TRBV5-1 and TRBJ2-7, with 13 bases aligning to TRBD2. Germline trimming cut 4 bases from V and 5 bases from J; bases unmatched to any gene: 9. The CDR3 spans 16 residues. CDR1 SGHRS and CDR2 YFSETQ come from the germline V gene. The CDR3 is CASSTTPGLAGDEQYF. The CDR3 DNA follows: TGCGCCAGCAGCACAACTCCCGGACTAGCGGGAGACGAGCAGTACTTC.

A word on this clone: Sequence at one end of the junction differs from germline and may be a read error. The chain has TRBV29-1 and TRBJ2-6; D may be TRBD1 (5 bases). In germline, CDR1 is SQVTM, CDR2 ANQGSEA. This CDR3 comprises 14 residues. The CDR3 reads CSVERSSGANGLTF. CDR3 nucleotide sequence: TGCAGCGTTGAGAGGAGCTCTGGGGCCAACGGCCTGACTTTC.

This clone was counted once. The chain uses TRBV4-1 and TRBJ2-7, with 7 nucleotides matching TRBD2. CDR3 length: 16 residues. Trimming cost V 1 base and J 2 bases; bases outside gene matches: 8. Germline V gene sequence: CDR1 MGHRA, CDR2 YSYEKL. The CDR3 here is CASSQVGAGDPYEQYF. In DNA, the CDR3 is TGCGCCAGCAGCCAAGTCGGGGCGGGGGATCCCTACGAGCAGTACTTC.

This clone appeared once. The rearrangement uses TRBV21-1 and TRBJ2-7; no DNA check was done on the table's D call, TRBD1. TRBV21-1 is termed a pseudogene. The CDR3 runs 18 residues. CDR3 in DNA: TGTGCCAGCAGCAAAAAAACCTCTCTACAGGGGGCCATACGCGAGCAGTACTTC. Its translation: CASSKKTSLQGAIREQYF.